This TCR beta chain was profiled in a study of cytomegalovirus exposure and HLA in healthy donors (dated by TCRdb to between 2016 and 2019). Study-wide context: An earlier analysis of 550 to 700 of the donors reported approximately 300 Gb of sequence data and around 120 million unique TCR beta sequences from approximately 180 million T cells. Roughly 300 gigabases of sequencing data and approximately 91 million unique TCR sequences made up an early release that covered roughly 670 HLA-typed donors. Of the 350 to 400 genotyped donors, about 84% fell in the genetic ancestry cluster associated with self-reported Caucasian donors. The study aimed to test whether signatures of past pathogen exposure could be identified by cataloging public T cell receptors. The study used immunosequencing to profile the T cell repertoires of several hundred subjects and linked those repertoires to cytomegalovirus serostatus. A separate validation cohort of 100 to 150 different subjects was used in addition to the approximately 670-subject first cohort. The study combined high-throughput TCR immunosequencing, statistical association of individual TCRs with disease status, and machine learning to predict cytomegalovirus infection status. In a later analysis, previously published TCR beta repertoires from 600 to 850 donors were re-analyzed and high-resolution HLA genotyping was added so that TCR occurrence patterns could be studied. Rather than using new phenotypic data, the later analysis identified candidate immune exposures from TCR beta sequences and from how often those sequences occurred across donors. To decide whether each TCR beta V gene segment behaved as functional or pseudogenic, an earlier analysis of fewer than 750 of the donors relied on high-throughput TCR beta sequencing. Alongside the repertoire data, information on donor age, sex, ethnicity and CMV serostatus was compiled. Genome-wide SNP genotypes for about 65% of the 666 donors were used in a later genetic analysis, which treated that subset as a discovery cohort. Every discovery cohort repertoire had been produced on one sequencing platform. HLA typing included class I and class II loci at four-digit resolution. The number of donors typed differed by locus, with about 629-640 for A, B, C, DRB1 and DQB1, over 500 for DQA1, nearly 610 for DPA1, and around 450 for DPB1. A few DR-DQ haplotypes were treated as single units for association and clustering because of strong linkage in the cohort. Across under 500 genotyped donors of the cohort, an average of about 240,000 unique TCR beta nucleotide sequences per donor were sequenced, and approximately 17% of those sequences were non-productive.

In total, approximately 610 healthy bone marrow donors made up the cohort. At the time of sampling, all cohort members were nominally healthy, though unrecorded immune exposures were likely present. The donor tested CMV seropositive and was one of the 289 seropositive cohort members. A peripheral blood sample was collected from each donor, and TCR beta sequencing was performed on peripheral blood mononuclear cells. Genomic DNA was extracted from the blood cell samples with the Qiagen DNeasy Blood Extraction Kit. Measured from the cysteine to the phenylalanine, the CDR3 is 14 residues long. The sequence is cut down to CDR3 DNA, 42 bases in frame from base 1. Germline trimming: 4 bases from V, 8 bases from J; junction bases outside gene matches: 4. In the germline V gene (reference sequence), CDR1 corresponds to SEHNR and CDR2 to FQNEAQ. The library came from the immunoSEQ multiplex PCR assay. For the multiplex PCR, a mixture combining 60 forward primers for TCR Vbeta segments and 13 reverse primers for TCR Jbeta segments was used. Amplification of the CDR3 region of rearranged TCR beta genes was performed with a multiplex PCR assay on genomic DNA. On the Illumina HiSeq System, the amplified TCR beta libraries were sequenced as 87-base-pair reads. In the original analysis: Across the roughly 670 repertoires, a later analysis counted approximately 75 million unique TCR beta chains, roughly 11 million of which were shared by at least two donors. Raw reads were error-corrected and collapsed into unique sequences with a nearest-neighbor algorithm that merged closely related sequences to remove PCR and sequencing errors. To assign V, D and J gene segments, CDR3 sequences were aligned to IMGT reference sequences. For a sequence to be retained, at least a six-nucleotide match to both a V gene segment and a J gene segment was required. Rearrangements were called productive when the CDR3 lacked stop codons and stayed in frame with V and J; all others were non-productive. CDR3 was defined by IMGT convention, running from the second conserved V-encoded cysteine to the conserved J-encoded phenylalanine. The earlier analysis of some 580 of the donors excluded any sequence lacking an unambiguous match to a single V gene segment. An earlier analysis of approximately 590 of the donors classified V segments as functional when productive rearrangements were above 56.7% and as segregating when the standard deviation between donors was above 5%. A statistical classification framework was developed to diagnose cytomegalovirus status using the catalog of TCR beta chain sequences. In a later analysis, TCR nucleotide sequences were compared against IMGT/GENE-DB human TR gene sequences so that V and J genes could be assigned. A later analysis assigned CDR3 sequences and most-parsimonious VDJ recombination scenarios with the TCRdist pipeline. A later analysis defined each TCR beta chain by its CDR3 amino acid sequence plus V-gene family, and excluded reads lacking a unique V-gene family. To address suspected cross-contamination and a sequencing artifact, a later analysis removed over 500 highly shared, low-generation-probability nucleotide sequences. For each public chain, a later analysis derived a clonal expansion index from normalized ranks of inferred template counts within each repertoire. In a later analysis, generation probabilities were computed using a VDJ recombination model fitted to out-of-frame rearrangements, and the results were checked against IGoR. In a later analysis, hypergeometric tests were used to score TCR-TCR, TCR-HLA and TCR-CMV co-occurrence, with a repertoire-size bias correction applied to TCR pairs. To estimate false discovery rates, a later analysis permuted the HLA or CMV assignments 20 times. In a later analysis, co-occurring TCRs were grouped using DBSCAN, with TCRdist sequence similarity added in when clustering inside HLA-allele-positive subsets. Co-occurrence clustering excluded repertoires with fewer than 30,000 or more than 120,000 public chains, plus five with anomalous nucleotide sharing. As stored in TCRdb, this immuneACCESS dataset retains in-frame rearrangements with V and J assigned. A fraction of the clones does not appear; measured against another copy, unresolved V genes explain less than half of the discrepancy, and the remainder lacks a known reason. The DNA was the basis for D and trimming; V, J and clone size are from that table. The sample records tens of thousands of clones, approximately 75% of which are singletons. The ten largest clones take up around 27% of the sample.

For this clone: Its antigen remains undetermined. Qualities for individual bases were not recorded, and no much larger clone is one base off.

Study-level results and caveats: Strong co-occurrence of HLA alleles, especially DR and DQ, made assigning TCR associations to individual alleles difficult. Some IMGT-functional V segments, including TRBV6-2 and TRBV6-3, could not be distinguished by the 87-base-pair reads and were therefore excluded. Linkage disequilibrium might explain the correlated functional status among segregating V segments, but an unknown experimental factor could not be ruled out. Approximately 18 rarely observed V segments, including chromosome 9 orphons, were excluded from the earlier analysis of a few hundred of the donors because counts were too low. Compared with the roughly 710-donor mean, donors in an Asian-associated ancestry cluster had fewer N-insertions in productive TCRs, according to a later genetic analysis. A further reported finding was that TCR beta sequences accurately predicted the HLA-A and HLA-B alleles for most subjects in the first cohort. For the cohort, immune exposure information was limited to CMV serostatus. Most TCR sequences were observed very rarely across donors, whereas some public TCRs were present in many individuals. The classifier was reported to diagnose cytomegalovirus status with high specificity and sensitivity in both the original and validation cohorts. Three of the identified cytomegalovirus-associated TCR beta chains were confirmed in vitro to be specific for cytomegalovirus antigens. The study listed 150 to 200 TCR beta chains as associated with cytomegalovirus. In a later analysis, HLA-associated TCR beta chains were found to be more clonally expanded and to have lower generation probabilities than equally common non-associated chains. It was suggested by the authors that the approach could potentially be generalized to other disease states and immunological phenotypes. A later analysis associated approximately 17,000 TCR beta sequences with specific HLA alleles at a false discovery rate of 0.05. According to a later analysis, most CMV-associated TCR beta chains appeared to be HLA-restricted, and the HLA associations seemed to be driven largely by CMV exposure. Presence/absence analyses assumed roughly uniform sequencing depth across donors, an assumption that may not hold. Several of the top co-occurrence clusters appeared to be linked to parvovirus B19, influenza, CMV and Epstein-Barr virus, according to a later analysis. The cohort was sequenced for TCR beta chains only, and without alpha or paired-chain data the features that could be detected were limited. Because HLA typing was unavailable for some donors at each locus, only the typed subset was used in association tests. In a later analysis, the rate of TCR association differed among HLA loci, with DRB1 alleles having the most associated TCRs and HLA-C alleles having the fewest. A cluster of highly shared sequence variants was judged likely to be a technical artifact of the sequencing pipeline. In an earlier analysis of some 640 of the donors, most TCR beta V segments were observed in productive rearrangements about 87% or about 30% of the time, broadly matching IMGT annotations. A later genetic analysis associated a missense DCLRE1C variant with V-gene and J-gene trimming of TCR beta chains, and an independent cohort replicated the association.

Sequenced material: PBMCs. This receptor was obtained from a middle-aged man in good health and CMV-seropositive. Recombination joined TRBV7-9 with TRBJ2-1, with 11 bases matching TRBD2. The DNA is TGTGCCAGCAGCTCCCGGACTAGCGGGTATGAGCAGTTCTTC. Its protein reads: CASSSRTSGYEQFF.